This TCR beta chain was profiled in a study of blood T cell repertoires in COVID-19 (TCRdb year 2020). In the study overall: Samples covering the acute and convalescent phases of COVID-19 were provided by collaborators in the United States, Italy and Spain. HLA class I and class II types, where available, came from metadata supplied by the sample provider rather than from assay-based typing. The samples were drawn from two sources: the first 160 participants of the ongoing ImmuneRACE study, and 950 to 1,500 subjects contributed by 6 global collaborators. The prospective study material was composed of cDNA or gDNA derived from T cells, B-cell-depleted T cells, or PBMCs. The repertoires were released in a freely available public database meant as a resource for research on the immune response to SARS-CoV-2. The dataset comprised deeply sampled blood TCRbeta repertoires from subjects exposed to, actively infected with, or recovered from COVID-19. Sample metadata almost always included a de-identified subject ID, COVID-19 status, age in years and sex. Here is what the overall study found, with its caveats: The quantity of clinical and demographic metadata differed by source and by participant and was supplied without curation.

With regard to this clone: The target of this receptor is not known. Nothing much larger sits one base from this clone, and base qualities are not available.

TCRbeta CDR3 regions were amplified from genomic DNA by means of the immunoSEQ Assay, a bias-controlled multiplex PCR. The original methods were these. Within the assay, amplification of reference gene primers was used to estimate how many nucleated cells each sample contained. To quantify the absolute abundance of each unique TCRbeta CDR3 rearrangement, sequence reads were collapsed and filtered. For each sample, productive Simpson clonality was calculated as the square root of Simpson's diversity index across productive rearrangements. Sourced from immuneACCESS, this table was stored by TCRdb with only in-frame sequences that have V and J called. A share of the clones is absent; for the studies checked, an unresolved V gene accounts for under half, and the remainder has no known explanation. Clonal size and the V and J genes are those of that table, whereas D and trimming came from the DNA. This sample gives some 70,000 clones in total; 80% to 85% of them show up just once. Of the sample, roughly 4.7% is held by the ten largest clones.

Collaborating institutions collected whole blood in K2EDTA tubes following their own protocols. Collaborator samples were shipped for TCRbeta analysis as frozen whole blood, isolated PBMCs, or DNA extracted from either sample type. For this chain, trimming is 5 bases at the V end and 0 bases at the J end, and the number of junction bases without a gene match is 7. Taken from cysteine to phenylalanine, the CDR3 has 16 residues. CDR3 DNA only is kept here, 48 bases in frame from base 1. Sequences LNHDA (CDR1) and SQIVND (CDR2) are obtained from the germline V gene (reference sequence). Sequenced sample: peripheral blood. This sequence uses TRBV19 and TRBJ1-5, with TRBD1 identical over 7 junction bases. This receptor was identified in a woman aged 60-75 years with acute or convalescent COVID-19. The CDR3 protein: CASSPRGTASNQPQHF. The nucleotide sequence is given as TGTGCCAGTAGTCCCAGGGGGACAGCTAGCAATCAGCCCCAGCATTTT.